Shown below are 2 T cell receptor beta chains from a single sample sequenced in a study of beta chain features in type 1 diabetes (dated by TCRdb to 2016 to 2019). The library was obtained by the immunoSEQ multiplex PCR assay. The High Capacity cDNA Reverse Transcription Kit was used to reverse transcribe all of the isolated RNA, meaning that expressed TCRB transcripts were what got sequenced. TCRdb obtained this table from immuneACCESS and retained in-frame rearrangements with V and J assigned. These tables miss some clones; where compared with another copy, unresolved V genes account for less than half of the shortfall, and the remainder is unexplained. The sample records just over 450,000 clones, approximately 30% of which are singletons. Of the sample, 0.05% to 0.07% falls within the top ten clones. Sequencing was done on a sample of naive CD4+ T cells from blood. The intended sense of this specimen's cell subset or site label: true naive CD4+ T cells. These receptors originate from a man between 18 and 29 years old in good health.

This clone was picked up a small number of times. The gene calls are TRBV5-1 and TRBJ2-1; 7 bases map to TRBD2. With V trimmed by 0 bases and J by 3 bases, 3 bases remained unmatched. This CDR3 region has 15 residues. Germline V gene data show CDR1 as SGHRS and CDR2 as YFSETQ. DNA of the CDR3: TGCGCCAGCAGCTTGGGCGGGAGTGTCTACAATGAGCAGTTCTTC. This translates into CASSLGGSVYNEQFF. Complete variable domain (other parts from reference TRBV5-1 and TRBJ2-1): KAGVTQTPRYLIKTRGQQVTLSCSPISGHRSVSWYQQTPGQGLQFLFEYFSETQRNKGNFPGRFSGRQFSNSRSEMNVSTLELGDSALYLCASSLGGSVYNEQFFGPGTRLTVL.

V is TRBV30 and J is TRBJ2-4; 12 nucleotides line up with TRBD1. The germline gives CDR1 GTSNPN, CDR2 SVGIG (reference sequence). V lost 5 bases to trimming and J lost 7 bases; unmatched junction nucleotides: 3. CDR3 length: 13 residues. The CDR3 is CAWGTGGWNIQYF. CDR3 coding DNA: TGTGCCTGGGGGACAGGGGGCTGGAACATTCAGTACTTC.